These 24 T cell receptor beta chains came from one sample sequenced in a study of cytomegalovirus exposure and HLA in healthy donors. The PCR ran on 60 Vbeta and 13 Jbeta primers. TCRdb keeps only in-frame clones here, not all; method: immunoSEQ multiplex PCR. This repertoire shows about 90,000 clones, more than 70% found once; its top ten account for 15% to 20%. The sample was PBMCs. These receptors were taken from a woman aged 60-75 years in good health and CMV-seropositive.

The chain employs TRBV6-5 and TRBJ2-7; D might be TRBD1 (6 bases). CDR3 length: 14 amino acids. The germline gives CDR1 MNHEY, CDR2 SVGAGI. Deletions cut 6 bases from V and 2 bases from J, with 14 bases between. The DNA of the CDR3 is TGTGCCAGCAGCCCCTGGACAGCCACCTACGAGCAGTACTTC. This encodes CASSPWTATYEQYF.

The chain has TRBV28 and TRBJ2-7; possibly TRBD1 for D (5 bases). Between the trimmed V and J ends, which lost 3 bases and 3 bases, there was a span of 15 bases. From germline, CDR1 is MDHEN and CDR2 SYDVKM. The CDR3 contains 15 residues. The CDR3 protein is CASSFSHRGYYEQYF. The DNA for the CDR3 is TGTGCCAGCAGTTTCAGCCATAGGGGTTACTACGAGCAGTACTTC.

V is TRBV30 and J is TRBJ2-2, with 16 nucleotides matching TRBD2. V lost 0 bases to trimming and J lost 4 bases; unmatched junction nucleotides: 14. Germline loops: CDR1 GTSNPN, CDR2 SVGIG (reference sequence). The CDR3 spans 21 residues. Here the CDR3 DNA reads TGTGCCTGGAGTGTATGGCTCCCCGGGACTAGCGGGAGGGCCGGCACCGGGGAGCTGTTTTTT. It translates to CAWSVWLPGTSGRAGTGELFF. The whole variable domain, remainder taken from reference TRBV30 and TRBJ2-2, is SQTIHQWPATLVQPVGSPLSLECTVEGTSNPNLYWYRQAAGRGLQLLFYSVGIGQISSEVPQNLSASRPQDRQFILSSKKLLLSDSGFYLCAWSVWLPGTSGRAGTGELFFGEGSRLTVL.

The chain carries TRBV9 and TRBJ1-5, with 9 nucleotides matching TRBD1. The V segment lost 4 bases and the J segment 7 bases; nucleotides outside the gene matches: 6. This CDR3 comprises 14 residues. Germline lookup yields CDR1 SGDLS and CDR2 YYNGEE. The CDR3 DNA follows: TGTGCCAGCAGCTTAGACAGGGGGGAGCAGCCCCAGCATTTT. It is translated as CASSLDRGEQPQHF.

There are a few counts of this clone. The chain has TRBV5-6 and TRBJ2-5; TRBD2 might be the D (5 bases). CDR3 length equals 13 residues. Trimming took 4 bases from V and 0 from J, leaving 7 bases between them. Germline CDR1 is SGHDT and CDR2 is YYEEEE. CDR3 bases: TGTGCCAGCAGCCTGGACTACCAAGAGACCCAGTACTTC. Residues: CASSLDYQETQYF.

This clone has just one count. The chain has TRBV9 and TRBJ2-7, with D perhaps matching TRBD2 (6 bases). The CDR3 sequence is 13 residues long. Germline V gene lookup returns CDR1 SGDLS and CDR2 YYNGEE. The V end was cut by 4 bases, the J end by 12 bases, with 20 bases between. The DNA of the CDR3 is TGTGCCAGCAGCTTGGACGAAGGCGGGGTAGCGTACTTC. Amino acid sequence: CASSLDEGGVAYF.

The rearrangement joins TRBV10-3 to TRBJ2-2; 8 nucleotides align to TRBD2. V lost 3 bases and J lost 7; bases outside the gene matches: 7. The CDR3 covers 15 residues. Germline CDR1 ENHRY, CDR2 SYGVKD. CDR3 sequence: CAISEEAGGRGELFF. Written as DNA, the CDR3 is TGTGCCATCAGTGAAGAGGCGGGAGGCCGCGGGGAGCTGTTTTTT.

The V call is TRBV5-1, the J call TRBJ1-2; 7 positions agree with TRBD1. Unmatched junction bases numbered 7, after V lost 4 bases and J lost 4 bases. The CDR3 has 14 residues. Germline CDR1 SGHRS, CDR2 YFSETQ. The CDR3 sequence: CASSPRTGAYGYTF. CDR3 in DNA: TGCGCCAGCAGCCCGAGAACAGGGGCCTATGGCTACACCTTC.

The chain uses TRBV5-6 and TRBJ1-1; tentative D call: TRBD1 (6 bases). The CDR3 runs 16 residues. The germline V and J ends were trimmed by 0 bases and 0 bases, with 12 bases remaining between them. Germline CDR1 is SGHDT and CDR2 is YYEEEE. CDR3 nucleotide sequence: TGTGCCAGCAGCTTGGGAAGACAGGAAGTGAACACTGAAGCTTTCTTT. Protein sequence: CASSLGRQEVNTEAFF.

V is TRBV7-6 and J is TRBJ2-3, with 7 positions matching TRBD2. Germline loops: CDR1 SGHVS, CDR2 FNYEAQ. This CDR3 is built from 14 residues. Trimming took 5 bases from V and 6 from J; bases not matched to a gene: 8. CDR3 nucleotide sequence: TGTGCCAGCAGCGTGACCGGGACTACGGATACGCAGTATTTT. This translates into CASSVTGTTDTQYF.

The chain employs TRBV30 and TRBJ2-7, with TRBD1 matching over 7 bases. CDR1 and CDR2 (germline): GTSNPN, SVGIG (reference sequence). V shed 0 bases and J 2 bases; nucleotides not matched to a gene: 10. The CDR3 spans 16 residues. The CDR3 DNA reads as TGTGCCTGGAGTGTACAAGGACAGGTGATGGCCTACGAGCAGTACTTC. Amino acid sequence: CAWSVQGQVMAYEQYF.

The chain joins TRBV9 to TRBJ2-1; 7 nucleotides align to TRBD2. Germline V gene lookup returns CDR1 SGDLS and CDR2 YYNGEE. The length of the CDR3 is 15 residues. J was trimmed by 8 bases and V by 6 bases; bases with no gene match: 14. CDR3 sequence: CASTLELATPHEQFF. The CDR3 DNA reads TGTGCCAGCACGCTTGAACTAGCGACCCCCCATGAGCAGTTCTTC.

The V gene is TRBV10-3, the J gene TRBJ1-1; 7 nucleotides agree with TRBD1. Germline CDR1 ENHRY, CDR2 SYGVKD. The CDR3 is 13 residues long. V gave up 4 bases and J gave up 3 bases; unmatched junction bases: 2. CDR3 in DNA: TGTGCCATCAGTGTCAGGGGGGACACTGAAGCTTTCTTT. The encoded protein is CAISVRGDTEAFF.

This clone was found a few times. The CDR3 DNA reads as TGTGCCAGCAGCTTGGGCAGGGTCGAAAAACTGTTTTTT. Amino acid sequence: CASSLGRVEKLFF. This chain connects TRBV5-4 to TRBJ1-4; TRBD1 is a possible D gene (5 bases). The CDR3 length is 13 residues. Germline V gives CDR1 SGHNT, CDR2 YYREEE (reference sequence). Trimming stripped 0 bases from V and 8 bases from J, with 8 bases between. Full variable domain (missing parts from reference TRBV5-4 and TRBJ1-4): ETGVTQSPTHLIKTRGQQVTLRCSSQSGHNTVSWYQQALGQGPQFIFQYYREEENGRGNFPPRFSGLQFPNYSSELNVNALELDDSALYLCASSLGRVEKLFFGSGTQLSVL.

The chain joins TRBV7-2 to TRBJ1-2, with D maybe TRBD1 (6 bases). Trimming removed 4 bases at V and 2 bases at J, with 11 bases between. Germline V gene data show CDR1 as SGHTA and CDR2 as FQGNSA. The CDR3 is 14 residues long. Here the CDR3 reads CASSSQGRNYGYTF. In DNA form, the CDR3 reads TGTGCCAGCAGCTCCCAGGGGCGAAACTATGGCTACACCTTC.

V and J are TRBV29-1 and TRBJ2-7; 13 nucleotides line up with TRBD2. The CDR3 spans 13 residues. The ends lost 4 bases at V and 7 bases at J; junction bases unmatched: 4. CDR1 SQVTM and CDR2 ANQGSEA come from the germline V gene. The CDR3 region has the DNA TGCAGCGTTGGGACTAGCGGGAGTCGGGAGCAGTACTTC. This translates into CSVGTSGSREQYF.

There are a few counts of this clone. The V call is TRBV27, the J call TRBJ2-1, with 9 bases fitting TRBD1. Germline V CDR1 and CDR2: MNHEY, SMNVEV (reference sequence). V lost 2 bases to trimming and J lost 6 bases; unmatched junction nucleotides: 5. This CDR3 has 15 residues. The CDR3 loop reads CASSLLGQGFNEQFF. The CDR3 coding sequence is TGTGCCAGCAGTTTACTCGGACAGGGGTTCAATGAGCAGTTCTTC.

The chain recombines TRBV4-1 with TRBJ2-3; a weak D match, TRBD1 (6 bases). Germline CDR1 reads MGHRA; CDR2 reads YSYEKL. Trimming stripped 4 bases from V and 2 bases from J, with 10 bases between. This CDR3 is 14 amino acids long. CDR3: CASSRDRYTDTQYF. The CDR3 DNA reads as TGCGCCAGCAGCCGAGACAGGTACACAGATACGCAGTATTTT.

V and J are TRBV10-1 and TRBJ2-1, with TRBD1 matching 7 bases. This CDR3 has 14 residues. Trimming cost V 0 bases and J 11 bases; bases outside gene matches: 7. Germline values: CDR1 WNHNN, CDR2 SYGVQD (reference sequence). DNA of the CDR3: TGCGCCAGCAGTGAGTCGGGGACAGACCCTCAGCAGTTCTTC. Translated: CASSESGTDPQQFF.

This chain links TRBV28 with TRBJ2-7; D is undetermined. Germline-derived CDR1 and CDR2 are MDHEN and SYDVKM. V was clipped by 2 bases and J by 9 bases, with 14 bases between them. The length of the CDR3 is 13 residues. The CDR3 bases are TGTGCCAGCAGTTTACCCCAAACCCTGAGGCAGTACTTC. Translating it yields CASSLPQTLRQYF.

The chain employs TRBV5-6 and TRBJ1-3; D call uncertain. Between the trimmed V and J ends, which lost 3 bases and 4 bases, there was a span of 8 bases. From germline, CDR1 is SGHDT and CDR2 YYEEEE. CDR3 length: 13 amino acids. This CDR3 reads CASSSQAGNTIYF. The CDR3 DNA reads as TGTGCCAGCAGCTCTCAGGCGGGAAACACCATATATTTT.

This clone has just a few counts. This sequence joins TRBV30 and TRBJ2-3; perhaps TRBD1 as D (6 bases). Trimming removed 3 bases at V and 6 bases at J, with 13 bases between. Germline CDR1 reads GTSNPN; CDR2 reads SVGIG (reference sequence). The CDR3 is 13 residues long. The CDR3 bases are TGTGCCTGGAGCGTCACAGGGAAGGATACGCAGTATTTT. It codes for CAWSVTGKDTQYF.

This chain uses TRBV15 with TRBJ2-4, with TRBD2 as a possible D gene (8 bases). Germline V gene data show CDR1 as LNHNV and CDR2 as YYDKDF (reference sequence). The CDR3 extends over 15 amino acids. V shed 1 base and J shed 7 bases, with 14 bases lying between them. CDR3 amino acids: CATSRGGGGRNIQYF. CDR3 sequence (DNA): TGTGCCACCAGCAGAGGAGGGGGCGGGAGGAACATTCAGTACTTC.

Remarks on this clone: The same CDR3 arises from other DNA sequences in this sample as well. The CDR3 nucleotides read TGCACCAGCAGCCAAGACCGGACTAGCGGGAGGGAGCTTTACGAGCAGTACTTC. This translates into CTSSQDRTSGRELYEQYF. The chain couples TRBV1 to TRBJ2-7; the table's D call, TRBD2, was not checked against the DNA. TRBV1 is labeled a pseudogene. This CDR3 is 18 amino acids long.